One sample yielded the 28 T cell receptor beta chains listed below, sequenced in a study of beta chain features in type 1 diabetes. Reverse transcription of all isolated RNA meant that expressed TCRB transcripts were sequenced. Assay used: immunoSEQ multiplex PCR; TCRdb lists only in-frame clones, some missing. In the table there are about 370,000 clones, about 14% of which are singletons. The sequenced material came from naive CD4+ T cells from blood. The source is a woman between 18 and 30 years old in good health.

This CDR3 reads CASSARQDSYEQYF. CDR3 bases: TGTGCCAGCAGCGCCCGACAGGACTCCTACGAGCAGTACTTC. The rearrangement links TRBV7-9 to TRBJ2-7; perhaps TRBD1 as D (6 bases). V was clipped by 5 bases and J by 0 bases, with 11 bases between them. CDR3 length: 14 amino acids. The germline CDR1 and CDR2 sequences are SEHNR and FQNEAQ (reference sequence).

This chain connects TRBV4-3 to TRBJ1-1; D gene uncertain. Per germline, CDR1 LGHNA and CDR2 YSLEER. The V gene lost 3 bases and the J gene lost 3 bases, with 11 bases spanning the gap. The CDR3 sequence is 14 residues long. This CDR3 reads CASSHYTGDTEAFF. In nucleotides, the CDR3 is TGCGCCAGCAGCCATTATACGGGTGACACTGAAGCTTTCTTT.

The chain joins TRBV5-1 to TRBJ2-1, with D possibly TRBD2 on 6 matching bases. The V gene's germline CDR1 is SGHRS and CDR2 YFSETQ. Trimming shortened V by 4 bases and J by 9 bases, and 20 bases separated the two germline ends. This CDR3 is 15 amino acids long. The CDR3 bases are TGCGCCAGCAGCCCTCTGGCTAGCGAGAGGAGTGAGCAGTTCTTC. It is translated as CASSPLASERSEQFF.

A remark on this clone: The sample has other DNA sequences that encode this CDR3 too. V and J are TRBV4-1 and TRBJ1-5; D remains ambiguous. Trimming left V 0 bases short and J 6 bases short, with 6 bases between. The CDR3 is made up of 13 amino acids. Germline V lookup: CDR1 MGHRA, CDR2 YSYEKL. The CDR3 protein is CASSQDRGQPQHF. CDR3 nucleotide sequence: TGCGCCAGCAGCCAAGATAGAGGTCAGCCCCAGCATTTT.

This chain uses TRBV14 with TRBJ2-2, with 10 bases aligning to TRBD1. Germline trimming cut 3 bases from V and 6 bases from J; bases unmatched to any gene: 4. Germline assignment: CDR1 SGHDN and CDR2 FVKESK. The CDR3 is 15 amino acids. CDR3 in amino acids: CASSQTGGKAGELFF. CDR3 bases: TGTGCCAGCAGCCAGACAGGGGGCAAAGCCGGGGAGCTGTTTTTT.

The V call is TRBV27, the J call TRBJ1-5; D may be TRBD1 (6 bases). From germline, CDR1 is MNHEY and CDR2 SMNVEV (reference sequence). V was trimmed by 2 bases and J by 12 bases, leaving 14 bases between them. CDR3 length: 13 amino acids. The CDR3 coding sequence is TGTGCCAGCAGTTTAGGGGGCCAATCGGTCCAGCATTTT. Encoded protein: CASSLGGQSVQHF.

This clone was seen a few times. The V call is TRBV27, the J call TRBJ2-5; TRBD2 is a possible D gene (6 bases). The germline gives CDR1 MNHEY, CDR2 SMNVEV (reference sequence). V lost 6 bases to trimming and J lost 4 bases, with 15 bases between them. The CDR3 spans 14 residues. This chain's CDR3 is CASSPIRAGETQYF. The DNA of the CDR3 is TGTGCCAGCAGCCCCATTAGAGCGGGAGAGACCCAGTACTTC.

This clone has more than one count but fewer than ten. The rearrangement links TRBV6-5 to TRBJ2-7, with D possibly TRBD1 on 6 matching bases. The CDR3 is made up of 15 amino acids. Germline lookup yields CDR1 MNHEY and CDR2 SVGAGI. Deletions cut 5 bases from V and 7 bases from J, with 21 bases between. The CDR3 DNA reads as TGTGCCAGCAGTCCGACCCAGGGACAAAGGGGAGAGCAGTACTTC. Translated, it gives CASSPTQGQRGEQYF.

J is TRBJ2-7 and V is TRBV9, with D possibly TRBD1 on 7 matching bases. The germline CDR1 and CDR2 sequences are SGDLS and YYNGEE. The CDR3 length is 15 residues. The ends were cut back, 3 bases at V and 0 bases at J, with 13 bases in the middle. The CDR3 DNA follows: TGTGCCAGCAGCGCGGGGGACAGCATCTCCTACGAGCAGTACTTC. Its translation: CASSAGDSISYEQYF.

Comment on this clone: In the same sample, other DNA sequences code for this CDR3. The chain links TRBV11-2 to TRBJ2-1; D gene uncertain. The CDR3 sequence is 13 residues long. CDR1 and CDR2 (germline): SGHAT, FQNNGV. V was trimmed by 1 base and J by 4 bases, leaving 5 bases between them. The CDR3 DNA reads as TGTGCCAGCAGCTTAGCGACTTACAATGAGCAGTTCTTC. This encodes CASSLATYNEQFF.

This clone was observed a few times. The gene calls are TRBV18 and TRBJ1-5; tentatively, D is TRBD1 (5 bases). From germline, CDR1 is KGHSH and CDR2 LQKENI. Trimming took off 1 base at V and 4 bases at J, with 17 bases between the two ends. CDR3 length: 17 amino acids. This CDR3 is CASSPLGVAGGNQPQHF. As DNA, the CDR3 is TGTGCCAGCTCACCACTTGGAGTGGCGGGGGGGAATCAGCCCCAGCATTTT.

V is TRBV27 and J is TRBJ2-7; possibly TRBD1 for D (6 bases). Trimming cost V 6 bases and J 0 bases, with 15 bases left between them. The CDR3 has 15 amino acids. Per germline, CDR1 MNHEY and CDR2 SMNVEV (reference sequence). The CDR3 sequence is CASSPVTGNSYEQYF. In DNA, the CDR3 is TGTGCCAGCAGCCCAGTAACAGGGAACTCCTACGAGCAGTACTTC.

This clone was detected a few times. V usage is TRBV29-1 and J usage is TRBJ2-2, with D possibly TRBD2 on 6 matching bases. The CDR3 loop spans 15 amino acids. CDR1 SQVTM and CDR2 ANQGSEA come from the germline V gene. V was pared by 6 bases and J by 0 bases, with 14 bases between. CDR3 amino acids: CSVGGLGPNTGELFF. The CDR3 bases are TGCAGCGTGGGGGGTCTAGGACCGAACACCGGGGAGCTGTTTTTT.

This clone was seen more than once but under ten times. This chain links TRBV30 with TRBJ2-3; 9 bases agree with TRBD1. The CDR3 contains 14 residues. After removal of 4 bases from V and 4 bases from J, the junction contained 6 bases not matched to a gene. CDR1 is GTSNPN, CDR2 SVGIG, per germline (reference sequence). The CDR3 loop reads CAWTTGGRSDTQYF. As DNA, the CDR3 is TGTGCCTGGACTACAGGGGGCAGGTCAGATACGCAGTATTTT. The full variable domain, its missing parts supplied by reference TRBV30 and TRBJ2-3, is SQTIHQWPATLVQPVGSPLSLECTVEGTSNPNLYWYRQAAGRGLQLLFYSVGIGQISSEVPQNLSASRPQDRQFILSSKKLLLSDSGFYLCAWTTGGRSDTQYFGPGTRLTVL.

The chain couples TRBV20-1 to TRBJ2-5; the D gene is possibly TRBD2 (5 bases). CDR3 length: 11 residues. V was shortened by 7 bases and J by 2 bases, with 8 bases between the two germline ends. The V gene's germline CDR1 is DFQATT and CDR2 SNEGSKA (reference sequence). The CDR3 nucleotides read TGCAGTGGGACGGGACAAGAGACCCAGTACTTC. Its translation is CSGTGQETQYF.

In this sample, this clone turned up a few times. The genes are TRBV30 and TRBJ2-7; the match to TRBD2 covers 13 bases. The V and J ends lost 3 bases and 4 bases, in that order; junction bases with no gene match: 6. Looked up from germline, CDR1 is GTSNPN and CDR2 is SVGIG (reference sequence). This CDR3 has 15 residues. CDR3 loop: CAWSEGTSGAYEQYF. The CDR3 DNA sequence: TGTGCCTGGAGCGAAGGGACTAGCGGGGCTTACGAGCAGTACTTC.

This clone has more than one count but fewer than ten. This chain joins TRBV6-5 and TRBJ2-1; D is perhaps TRBD2 (5 bases). The CDR3 extends over 15 amino acids. The germline V gene has CDR1 MNHEY and CDR2 SVGAGI. V dropped 6 bases and J dropped 2 bases, with 14 bases sitting between them. Here the CDR3 reads CASSLGEYPYNEQFF. The CDR3 DNA reads TGTGCCAGCAGCCTCGGGGAGTACCCCTACAATGAGCAGTTCTTC.

The rearrangement joins TRBV5-1 to TRBJ1-4, with TRBD1 as a possible D gene (6 bases). CDR1 is SGHRS and CDR2 is YFSETQ in the germline V gene. V was pared by 2 bases and J by 7 bases, with 15 bases between. This CDR3 contains 15 residues. In nucleotides, the CDR3 is TGCGCCAGCAGCTTATGGTTGGGGGCAGGTGAAAAACTGTTTTTT. It yields the protein CASSLWLGAGEKLFF. Together with reference TRBV5-1 and TRBJ1-4, the CDR3 gives the full variable domain: KAGVTQTPRYLIKTRGQQVTLSCSPISGHRSVSWYQQTPGQGLQFLFEYFSETQRNKGNFPGRFSGRQFSNSRSEMNVSTLELGDSALYLCASSLWLGAGEKLFFGSGTQLSVL.

This clone was picked up a small number of times. The V gene is TRBV6-5, the J gene TRBJ1-2, with TRBD1 identical over 7 bases. J gave up 0 bases and V 2 bases, and 3 bases lay outside the gene matches. This CDR3 has 15 amino acids. CDR1 MNHEY and CDR2 SVGAGI come from the germline V gene. The DNA of the CDR3 is TGTGCCAGCAGTTACGTCGACAGGGCTAACTATGGCTACACCTTC. Encoded protein: CASSYVDRANYGYTF.

This clone was seen a few times. This chain connects TRBV5-1 to TRBJ2-5, with 12 bases matching TRBD1. Trimming removed 4 bases from V and 5 bases from J; junction bases left unmatched: 6. Germline V gene lookup returns CDR1 SGHRS and CDR2 YFSETQ. The CDR3 totals 15 residues. CDR3 sequence reads: CASSTGDRGPETQYF. The CDR3, as DNA: TGCGCCAGCAGCACCGGGGACAGGGGGCCGGAGACCCAGTACTTC.

This clone turned up a few times. V gene TRBV29-1 combines with J gene TRBJ2-2; 8 bases match TRBD2. The V gene's germline CDR1 is SQVTM and CDR2 ANQGSEA. The CDR3 is 15 amino acids. The trim removed 1 base at V and 2 bases at J, leaving 3 bases unmatched. CDR3 in DNA: TGCAGCGTTGAAGGGGCGGGAGGCAACACCGGGGAGCTGTTTTTT. This translates into CSVEGAGGNTGELFF.

This clone was found a few times. The V call is TRBV9, the J call TRBJ2-6; 10 bases are a match to TRBD1. V lost 2 bases and J lost 2; bases outside the gene matches: 4. The CDR3 spans 17 residues. Germline V gives CDR1 SGDLS, CDR2 YYNGEE. CDR3 in amino acids: CASSVAGTGAGANVLTF. The CDR3 region has the DNA TGTGCCAGCAGCGTCGCCGGGACAGGGGCTGGGGCCAACGTCCTGACTTTC.

The rearrangement joins TRBV9 to TRBJ2-2, with 10 bases matching TRBD1. Per germline, CDR1 SGDLS and CDR2 YYNGEE. There are 17 residues in the CDR3. V shed 2 bases and J 5 bases; nucleotides not matched to a gene: 9. The DNA for the CDR3 is TGTGCCAGCAGCGTCCTAGGGACAGGGGTTGATACCGGGGAGCTGTTTTTT. Residues: CASSVLGTGVDTGELFF.

This clone was seen only a few times. The genes are TRBV2 and TRBJ1-1; the D is unclear. Germline V lookup: CDR1 SNHLY, CDR2 FYNNEI. The CDR3 length is 13 residues. Trimming left V 4 bases short and J 0 bases short, with 6 bases between. The CDR3 DNA reads TGTGCCAGCAGTGTGGGCGTGAACACTGAAGCTTTCTTT. It specifies CASSVGVNTEAFF.

V and J are TRBV30 and TRBJ2-3; TRBD2 matches at 7 bases. J was trimmed by 3 bases and V by 2 bases; bases with no gene match: 5. Germline V gene sequence: CDR1 GTSNPN, CDR2 SVGIG (reference sequence). This CDR3 is built from 14 residues. The CDR3 DNA reads TGTGCCTGGAGTTGGGGCGGGAGAACAGATACGCAGTATTTT. Its translation: CAWSWGGRTDTQYF. The full variable domain, rest sourced from reference TRBV30 and TRBJ2-3, is SQTIHQWPATLVQPVGSPLSLECTVEGTSNPNLYWYRQAAGRGLQLLFYSVGIGQISSEVPQNLSASRPQDRQFILSSKKLLLSDSGFYLCAWSWGGRTDTQYFGPGTRLTVL.

This clone was seen more than once but under ten times. The rearrangement links TRBV19 to TRBJ2-7; 8 bases align to TRBD2. The CDR3 totals 13 residues. Trimming removed 5 bases from V and 7 bases from J; junction bases left unmatched: 7. In germline, CDR1 is LNHDA, CDR2 SQIVND (reference sequence). The CDR3 protein is CASSAGTSDEQYF. The CDR3 DNA reads TGTGCCAGTAGTGCTGGGACTAGTGATGAGCAGTACTTC.

The chain combines TRBV10-3 with TRBJ2-3, with D perhaps matching TRBD2 (5 bases). Germline V gene sequence: CDR1 ENHRY, CDR2 SYGVKD. V dropped 0 bases and J dropped 2 bases, with 15 bases sitting between them. This CDR3 spans 17 amino acids. The DNA of the CDR3 is TGTGCCATCAGTGAGTCAGGTAGCGCTGCTTACACAGATACGCAGTATTTT. It encodes CAISESGSAAYTDTQYF.

The rearrangement links TRBV30 to TRBJ1-1; D may be TRBD1 (5 bases). This CDR3 is built from 15 residues. Trimming stripped 1 base from V and 0 bases from J, with 12 bases between. The V gene's germline CDR1 is GTSNPN and CDR2 SVGIG (reference sequence). The DNA of the CDR3 is TGTGCCTGGAGTGCAGGGCGTTCGCTGAACACTGAAGCTTTCTTT. It codes for CAWSAGRSLNTEAFF.